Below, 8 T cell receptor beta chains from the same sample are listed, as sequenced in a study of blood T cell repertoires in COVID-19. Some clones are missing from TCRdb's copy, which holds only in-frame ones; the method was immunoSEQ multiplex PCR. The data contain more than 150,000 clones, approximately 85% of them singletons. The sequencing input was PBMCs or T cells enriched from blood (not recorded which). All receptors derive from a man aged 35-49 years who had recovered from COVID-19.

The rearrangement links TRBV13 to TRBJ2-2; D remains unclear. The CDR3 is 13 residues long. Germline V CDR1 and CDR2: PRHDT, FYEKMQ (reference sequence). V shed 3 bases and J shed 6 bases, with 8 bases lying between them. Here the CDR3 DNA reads TGTGCCAGCAGCTTGCGGTTCCCCGGGGAGCTGTTTTTT. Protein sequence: CASSLRFPGELFF.

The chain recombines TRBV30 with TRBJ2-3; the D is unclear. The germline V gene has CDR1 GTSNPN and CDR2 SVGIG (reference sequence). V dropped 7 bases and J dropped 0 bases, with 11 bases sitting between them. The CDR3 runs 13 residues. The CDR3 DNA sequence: TGTGCCTCCCTTATCGGTAGCACAGATACGCAGTATTTT. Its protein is CASLIGSTDTQYF.

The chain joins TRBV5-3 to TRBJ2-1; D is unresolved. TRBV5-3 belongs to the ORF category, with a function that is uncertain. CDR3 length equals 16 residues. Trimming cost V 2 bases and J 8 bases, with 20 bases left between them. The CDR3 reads CARSFVCCPKAHEQFF. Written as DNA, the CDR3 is TGTGCCAGAAGCTTCGTATGTTGTCCCAAAGCCCATGAGCAGTTCTTC.

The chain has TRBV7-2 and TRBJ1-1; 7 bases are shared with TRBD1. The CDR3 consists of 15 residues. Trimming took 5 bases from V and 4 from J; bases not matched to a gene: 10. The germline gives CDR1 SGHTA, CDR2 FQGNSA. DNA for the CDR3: TGTGCCAGCAGCCCTCAGGGGGTCGCGAGCACTGAAGCTTTCTTT. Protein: CASSPQGVASTEAFF.

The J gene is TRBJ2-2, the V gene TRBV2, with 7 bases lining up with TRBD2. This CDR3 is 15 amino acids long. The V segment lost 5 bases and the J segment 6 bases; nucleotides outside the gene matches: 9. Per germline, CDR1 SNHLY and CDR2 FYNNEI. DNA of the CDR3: TGTGCCAGCAGTTTGCGTGGGAGGGACGCCGGGGAGCTGTTTTTT. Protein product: CASSLRGRDAGELFF.

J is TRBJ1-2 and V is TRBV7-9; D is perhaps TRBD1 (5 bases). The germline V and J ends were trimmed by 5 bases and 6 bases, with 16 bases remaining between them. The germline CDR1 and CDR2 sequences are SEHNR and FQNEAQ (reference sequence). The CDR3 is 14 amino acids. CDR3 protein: CASSPGGRFDGYTF. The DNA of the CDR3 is TGTGCCAGCAGCCCCGGGGGACGCTTCGATGGCTACACCTTC.

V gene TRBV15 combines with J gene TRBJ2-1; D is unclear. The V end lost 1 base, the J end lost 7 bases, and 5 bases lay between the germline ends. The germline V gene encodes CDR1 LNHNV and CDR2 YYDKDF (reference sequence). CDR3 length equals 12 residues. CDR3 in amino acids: CATSRVQNEQFF. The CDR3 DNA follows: TGTGCCACCAGCAGAGTCCAAAATGAGCAGTTCTTC.

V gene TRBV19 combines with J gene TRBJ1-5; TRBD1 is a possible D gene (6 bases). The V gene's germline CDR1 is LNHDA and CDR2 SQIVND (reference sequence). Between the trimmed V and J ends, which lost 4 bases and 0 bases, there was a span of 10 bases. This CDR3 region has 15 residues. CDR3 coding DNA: TGTGCCAGTAGTACGGGACACCTTAGCAATCAGCCCCAGCATTTT. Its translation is CASSTGHLSNQPQHF.